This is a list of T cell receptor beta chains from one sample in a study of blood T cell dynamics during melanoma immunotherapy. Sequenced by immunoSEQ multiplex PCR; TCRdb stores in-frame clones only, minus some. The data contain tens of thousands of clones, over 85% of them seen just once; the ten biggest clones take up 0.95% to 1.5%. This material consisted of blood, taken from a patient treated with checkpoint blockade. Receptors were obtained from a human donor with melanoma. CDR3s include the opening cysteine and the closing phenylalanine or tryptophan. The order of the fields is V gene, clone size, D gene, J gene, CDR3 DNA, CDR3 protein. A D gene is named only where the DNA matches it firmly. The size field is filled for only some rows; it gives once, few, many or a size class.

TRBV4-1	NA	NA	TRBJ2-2	TGCGCCAGCAGCCAAGATCAGAGACTCGACACCGGGGAGCTGTTTTTT	CASSQDQRLDTGELFF
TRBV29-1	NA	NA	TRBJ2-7	TGCAGCGTTGGAGGCAGCTCCTACGAGCAGTACTTC	CSVGGSSYEQYF
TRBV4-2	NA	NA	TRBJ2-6	TGTGCCAGCAGCCAAGATGCGACAGTATCTGGGGCCAACGTCCTGACTTTC	CASSQDATVSGANVLTF
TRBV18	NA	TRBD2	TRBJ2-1	TGTGCCAGCTCAACTAGCGGGGGGGCTTACAATGAGCAGTTCTTC	CASSTSGGAYNEQFF
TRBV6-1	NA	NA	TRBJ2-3	TGTGCCAGCAGTGTACACACTTATACAGATACGCAGTATTTT	CASSVHTYTDTQYF
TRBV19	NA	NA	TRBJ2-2	TGTGCCAGTAGTTTGGCCGGGGACACCGGGGAGCTGTTTTTT	CASSLAGDTGELFF
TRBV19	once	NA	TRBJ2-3	TGTGCCAGTAGTATAGATCTCACTAGGACAGATACGCAGTATTTT	CASSIDLTRTDTQYF
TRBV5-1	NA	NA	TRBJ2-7	TGCGCCAGCAGCTTGGCCGCTGGGACATCGATCTACGAGCAGTACTTC	CASSLAAGTSIYEQYF
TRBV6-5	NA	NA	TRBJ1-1	TGTGCCAGCAGGCGAGGCACAGGGAAGGGAACTGAAGCTTTCTTT	CASRRGTGKGTEAFF
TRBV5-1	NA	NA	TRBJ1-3	TGCGCCAGCAGCTTGGGACTTCCGGGCAGCTCTGGAAACACCATATATTTT	CASSLGLPGSSGNTIYF
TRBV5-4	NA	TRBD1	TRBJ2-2	TGTGCCAGCAGCTTCGACAGGGGAAAGACCGGGGAGCTGTTTTTT	CASSFDRGKTGELFF
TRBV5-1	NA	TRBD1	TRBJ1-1	TGCGCCAGCAGCTCTGGACAGGATGAAGCTTTCTTT	CASSSGQDEAFF
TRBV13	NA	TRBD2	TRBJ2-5	TGTGCCAGCAGCTTCTTAGCGGGCCCGGTTGAGACCCAGTACTTC	CASSFLAGPVETQYF
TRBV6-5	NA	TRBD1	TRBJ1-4	TGTGCCAGCAGTTACTCCCGGGGACAGGGGGAAGAAAAACTGTTTTTT	CASSYSRGQGEEKLFF
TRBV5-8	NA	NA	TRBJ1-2	TGTGCCAGCAGTCTGGTGGTCCCGGGCTACACCTTC	CASSLVVPGYTF
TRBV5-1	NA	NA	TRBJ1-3	TGCGCCAGCAGCTTGGAAGCCGGAAACACCATATATTTT	CASSLEAGNTIYF
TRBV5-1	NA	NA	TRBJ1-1	TGCGCCAGCAGCTTGGGTCAGATAAACACTGAAGCTTTCTTT	CASSLGQINTEAFF
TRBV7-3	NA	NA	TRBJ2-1	TGTGCCAGCAGCCTGACTGGCTCCTACAATGAGCAGTTCTTC	CASSLTGSYNEQFF
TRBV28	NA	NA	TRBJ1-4	TGTGCCAGCAGTCCTTATGTAGGGACGGGGGAAAAACTGTTTTTT	CASSPYVGTGEKLFF
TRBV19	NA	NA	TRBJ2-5	TGTGCCGTAGGGACAAGGGATTCCCAAGAGACCCAGTACTTC	CAVGTRDSQETQYF
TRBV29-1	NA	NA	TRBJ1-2	TGCAGCGTTGAAGGCGACACCAACTATGGCTACACCTTC	CSVEGDTNYGYTF
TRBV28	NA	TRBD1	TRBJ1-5	TGTGCCAGCAGTACGAGGGACAGGGGTCGCAATCAGCCCCAGCATTTT	CASSTRDRGRNQPQHF
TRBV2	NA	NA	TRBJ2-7	TGTGCCAGCAGGGCGGACGGGCCTACCTACGAGCAGTACTTC	CASRADGPTYEQYF
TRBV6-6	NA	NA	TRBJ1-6	TGTGCCAGCAGTTACGATCCCCGGGAATCAAATTCACCCCTCCACTTT	CASSYDPRESNSPLHF
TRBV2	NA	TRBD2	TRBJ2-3	TGTGCCAGCAGTGAATCGGGACTAGCGGGCACAGATACGCAGTATTTT	CASSESGLAGTDTQYF
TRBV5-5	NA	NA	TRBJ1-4	TGTGCCAGCAGCTCGGACACTACTAATGAAAAACTGTTTTTT	CASSSDTTNEKLFF
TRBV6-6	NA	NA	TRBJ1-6	TGTGCCACCTTAACAAACTCAGGGTCTATGCACTTT	CATLTNSGSMHF
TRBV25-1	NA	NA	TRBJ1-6	TGTGCCAGCAGTGGGGGGCACAACTATAATTCACCCCTCCACTTT	CASSGGHNYNSPLHF
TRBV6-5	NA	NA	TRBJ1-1	TGTGCCAGCAGTTACATAACAGCACAATACACTGAAGCTTTCTTT	CASSYITAQYTEAFF
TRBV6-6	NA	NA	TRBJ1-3	TGTGCCAGCAGTTACGCCGGCCGCTCTGGAAACACCATATATTTT	CASSYAGRSGNTIYF
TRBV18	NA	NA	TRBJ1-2	TGTGCCAGCTCACCACTTGGACGGGGGGATTCAAACTATGGCTACACCTTC	CASSPLGRGDSNYGYTF
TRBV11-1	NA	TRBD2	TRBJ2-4	TGTGCCAGCAGCTTAGTAGCGGGAGCTATGGGAAACATTCAGTACTTC	CASSLVAGAMGNIQYF
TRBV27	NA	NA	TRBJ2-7	TGTGCCTCTCGAAGGACCCCGGCCCACGAGCAGTACTTC	CASRRTPAHEQYF
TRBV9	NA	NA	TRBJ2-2	TGTGCCAGCAGCGTAGATATCACCGGGGAGCTGTTTTTT	CASSVDITGELFF
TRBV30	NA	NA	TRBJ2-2	TGTGCCTGGAGCGAGAACACCGGGGAGCTGTTTTTT	CAWSENTGELFF
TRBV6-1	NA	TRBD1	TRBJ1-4	TGTGCCAGCAGTGAAGGGACCGGGACAGGGAGCGAAAAACTGTTTTTT	CASSEGTGTGSEKLFF
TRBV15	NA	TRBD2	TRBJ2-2	TGTGCCACCAGCATACCCGGGACTAGTCATACCGGGGAGCTGTTTTTT	CATSIPGTSHTGELFF
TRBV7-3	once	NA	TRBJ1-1	TGTGCCAGCAGCTCCGGCCCAGGAGGCGGAAGTGGAGCTTTCTTT	CASSSGPGGGSGAFF
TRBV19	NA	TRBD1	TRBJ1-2	TGTGCCAGTAGTCCTCAGGGGGCTCGGGGCTACACCTTC	CASSPQGARGYTF
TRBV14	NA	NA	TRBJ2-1	TGTGCCAGCGGTCGCCAAGGCAATGAGCAGTTCTTC	CASGRQGNEQFF
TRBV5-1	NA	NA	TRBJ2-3	TGCGCCAGCAGCTTGAGTGGTGGAAGCACAGATACGCAGTATTTT	CASSLSGGSTDTQYF
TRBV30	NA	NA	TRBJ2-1	TGTGCCTGGAGCCTTAGGATGGTCAATGAGCAGTTCTTC	CAWSLRMVNEQFF
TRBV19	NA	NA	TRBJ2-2	TGTGCCAGTATTTCGGGGCCGCTGAACACCGGGGAGCTGTTTTTT	CASISGPLNTGELFF
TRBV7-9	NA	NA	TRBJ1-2	TGTGCCAGCAGCTTAGCGTGGAAGGGACATGGCTACACCTTC	CASSLAWKGHGYTF
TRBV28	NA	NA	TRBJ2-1	TGTGCCAGCAGCCTTAGCAGGGAGCAGTTCTTC	CASSLSREQFF
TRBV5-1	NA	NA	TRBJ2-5	TGCGCCAGCAGCCTAAGCCGGGGAGATGAGACCCAGTACTTC	CASSLSRGDETQYF
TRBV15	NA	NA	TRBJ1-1	TGTGCCACCAGCAGAGATGTCAGTAGGACTGAAGCTTTCTTT	CATSRDVSRTEAFF
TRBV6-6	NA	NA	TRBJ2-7	TGTGCCAGCAAAGCCGGATATGGGACCTACGAGCAGTACTTC	CASKAGYGTYEQYF
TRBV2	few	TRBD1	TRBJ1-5	TGTGCCAGCAGGGGGGACAGTAGACAGCCCCAGCATTTT	CASRGDSRQPQHF
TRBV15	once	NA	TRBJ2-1	TGTGCCACGGAGGGGACTCCTAATGAGCAGTTCTTC	CATEGTPNEQFF
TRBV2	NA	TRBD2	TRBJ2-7	TGTGCCAGCAGTGAGTATACTAGCGGGAAAAGATACGAGCAGTACTTC	CASSEYTSGKRYEQYF
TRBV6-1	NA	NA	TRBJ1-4	TGTGCCAGCAGTGAAGCGGGAGGGGTGACAGGAAGTGAAAAACTGTTTTTT	CASSEAGGVTGSEKLFF
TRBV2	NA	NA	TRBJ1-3	TGTGCCAGCAGTCCCCCGACAGGAGTTAGAAACACCATATATTTT	CASSPPTGVRNTIYF
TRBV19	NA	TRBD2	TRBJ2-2	TGTGCCAGTAGATTAGGGACTATAAACACCGGGGAGCTGTTTTTT	CASRLGTINTGELFF
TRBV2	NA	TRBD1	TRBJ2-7	TGTGCCAGCAGCCGGGACAGCGTCTACGAGCAGTACTTC	CASSRDSVYEQYF
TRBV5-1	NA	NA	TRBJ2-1	TGCGCCAGCAGCTTGGGGGATGGGGCTGGGAATGAGCAGTTCTTC	CASSLGDGAGNEQFF
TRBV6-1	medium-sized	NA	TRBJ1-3	TGTGCCAGCAGTGAGGGGGTCTCTGGAAACACCATATATTTT	CASSEGVSGNTIYF
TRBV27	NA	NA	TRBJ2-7	TGTGCCAGCAGTCCCTTTGAGGGGTTTCAGTACGAGCAGTACTTC	CASSPFEGFQYEQYF